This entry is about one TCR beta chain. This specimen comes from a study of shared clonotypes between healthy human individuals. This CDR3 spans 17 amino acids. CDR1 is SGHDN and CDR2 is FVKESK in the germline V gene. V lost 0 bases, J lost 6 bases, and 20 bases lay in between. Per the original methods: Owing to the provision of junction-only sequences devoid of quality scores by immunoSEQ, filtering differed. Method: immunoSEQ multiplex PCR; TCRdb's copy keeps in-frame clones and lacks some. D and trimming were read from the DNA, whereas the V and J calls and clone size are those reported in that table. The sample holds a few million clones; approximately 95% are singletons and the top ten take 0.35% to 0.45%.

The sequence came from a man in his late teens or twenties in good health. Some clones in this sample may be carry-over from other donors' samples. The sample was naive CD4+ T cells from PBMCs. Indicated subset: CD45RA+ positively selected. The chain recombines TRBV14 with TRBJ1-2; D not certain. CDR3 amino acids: CASSQDYQGRTEHGYTF. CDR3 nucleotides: TGTGCCAGCAGCCAAGATTACCAAGGCAGGACGGAACATGGCTACACCTTC. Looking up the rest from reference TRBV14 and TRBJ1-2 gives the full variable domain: EAGVTQFPSHSVIEKGQTVTLRCDPISGHDNLYWYRRVMGKEIKFLLHFVKESKQDESGMPNNRFLAERTGGTYSTLKVQPAELEDSGVYFCASSQDYQGRTEHGYTFGSGTRLTVV.